This T cell receptor beta chain comes out of a study of blood T cell repertoires in COVID-19. Germline-derived CDR1 and CDR2 are MDHEN and SYDVKM. The CDR3 contains 14 residues. With V trimmed by 6 bases and J by 7 bases, 9 bases remained unmatched. About this clone itself: Other DNA sequences in the sample encode the same CDR3.

Authors' processing steps: Amplification from reference gene primers served as the basis for estimated nucleated cell counts. The repertoire was sequenced with immunoSEQ multiplex PCR; TCRdb's copy has only in-frame clones and lacks some. V, J and clone size derive from that table, while D and trimming were established from the DNA sequence. In the table there are around 40,000 clones, roughly 78% of which are singletons. This chain joins TRBV28 and TRBJ2-1; 7 bases are a match to TRBD2. The source of this sequence is a man between 65 and 85 years old with acute or convalescent COVID-19. What was sequenced was peripheral blood. CDR3 DNA: TGTGCCAGCAGCCCAGGACTAGTCAGTAATGAGCAGTTCTTC. Its translation is CASSPGLVSNEQFF.